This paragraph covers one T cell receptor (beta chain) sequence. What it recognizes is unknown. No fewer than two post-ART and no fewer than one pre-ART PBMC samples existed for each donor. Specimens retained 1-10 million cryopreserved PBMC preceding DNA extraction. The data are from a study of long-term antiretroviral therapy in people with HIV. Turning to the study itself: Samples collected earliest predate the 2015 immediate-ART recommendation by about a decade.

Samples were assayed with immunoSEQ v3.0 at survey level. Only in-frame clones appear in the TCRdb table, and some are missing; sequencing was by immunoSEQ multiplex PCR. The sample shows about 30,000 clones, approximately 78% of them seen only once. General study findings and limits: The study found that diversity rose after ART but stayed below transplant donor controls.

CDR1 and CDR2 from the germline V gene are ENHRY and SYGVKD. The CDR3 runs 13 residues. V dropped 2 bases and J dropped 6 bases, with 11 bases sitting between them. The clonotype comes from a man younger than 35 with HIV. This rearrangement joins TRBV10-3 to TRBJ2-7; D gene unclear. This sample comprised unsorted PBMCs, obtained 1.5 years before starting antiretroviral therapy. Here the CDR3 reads CAISENYRTEQYF. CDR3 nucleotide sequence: TGTGCCATCAGTGAGAATTATCGAACCGAGCAGTACTTC.